The rows below give T cell receptor beta chains drawn from one sample of a study of lymphopenia after photon versus proton radiotherapy. Profiled with immunoSEQ multiplex PCR; TCRdb holds only in-frame clones, not every one. The sample has 150,000 to 200,000 clones; more than 85% are singletons. Sequences were derived from peripheral blood, sampled from a patient treated with photon-based radiotherapy. All receptors come from a middle-aged man with gastric cancer. Each CDR3 is given with its conserved first and last residue. The D gene is left open where the match is weak. For some rows the clone size is stated as once, few or many, or as a class when expanded; others skip it.

size: .; J: TRBJ2-2; V: TRBV2; D: TRBD2; DNA: TGTGCCAGCAGGAGGCTAGCGGGAGACAACGGGGAGCTGTTTTTT; CDR3: CASRRLAGDNGELFF
size: .; J: TRBJ2-1; V: TRBV4-1; D: .; DNA: TGCGCCAGCAGCCCCTTCGGACGGACCTGGGAGCAGTTCTTC; CDR3: CASSPFGRTWEQFF
size: once; J: TRBJ2-2; V: TRBV9; D: .; DNA: TGTGCCAGCAGCGTAGAGCAAGCGGTAAACACCGGGGAGCTGTTTTTT; CDR3: CASSVEQAVNTGELFF
size: .; J: TRBJ2-7; V: TRBV7-9; D: .; DNA: TGTGCCAGCAGCACCAGCTACTACGAGCAGTACTTC; CDR3: CASSTSYYEQYF
size: .; J: TRBJ1-2; V: TRBV30; D: .; DNA: TGTGCCTGGAGTCGGGGGGCGCGGCACTATGGCTACACCTTC; CDR3: CAWSRGARHYGYTF
size: .; J: TRBJ2-7; V: TRBV28; D: TRBD1; DNA: TGTGCCAGCAGGACAGGGGGGAGCTACGAGCAGTACTTC; CDR3: CASRTGGSYEQYF
size: .; J: TRBJ1-2; V: TRBV19; D: .; DNA: TGTGCCAGTAGTATAGATCGTACAGCTCGCGGCTACACCTTC; CDR3: CASSIDRTARGYTF
size: .; J: TRBJ1-5; V: TRBV5-1; D: .; DNA: TGCGCCAGCAGCTTGGAGGGAACGAGCAATCAGCCCCAGCATTTT; CDR3: CASSLEGTSNQPQHF
size: .; J: TRBJ2-5; V: TRBV6-5; D: .; DNA: TGTGCCAGCAGTTACTCGAAGAGGTTCCCTCGAGAGACCCAGTACTTC; CDR3: CASSYSKRFPRETQYF
size: .; J: TRBJ2-5; V: TRBV5-1; D: .; DNA: TGCGCCAGCAGCTTGGGCCCAGGGGAAGAGACCCAGTACTTC; CDR3: CASSLGPGEETQYF
size: .; J: TRBJ1-2; V: TRBV27; D: .; DNA: TGTGCCAGCAGCCGAGAACCCAGTCCCGGTCCCTATGGCTACACCTTC; CDR3: CASSREPSPGPYGYTF
size: .; J: TRBJ2-1; V: TRBV11-2; D: TRBD2; DNA: TGTGCCAGCAGCGCCGGGACTAGCGGGAGGGCCTACAATGAGCAGTTCTTC; CDR3: CASSAGTSGRAYNEQFF
size: .; J: TRBJ2-7; V: TRBV6-6; D: TRBD2; DNA: TGTGCCAGCACCTACGGGCTAGCGGACTCCTACGAGCAGTACTTC; CDR3: CASTYGLADSYEQYF
size: .; J: TRBJ2-7; V: TRBV5-8; D: .; DNA: TGTGCCAGCAGCTTGGGTGGTGTCCCCTACGAGCAGTACTTC; CDR3: CASSLGGVPYEQYF
size: .; J: TRBJ2-7; V: TRBV2; D: .; DNA: TGTGCCAGCAGTTCAGGGCCTCCCCCCTACGAGCAGTACTTC; CDR3: CASSSGPPPYEQYF
size: .; J: TRBJ1-2; V: TRBV19; D: .; DNA: TGTGCCAGTAGTATGCGACAGGCTAACTATGGCTACACCTTC; CDR3: CASSMRQANYGYTF
size: .; J: TRBJ1-5; V: TRBV18; D: .; DNA: TGTGCCAGCTCACCTGGCGGGACTAATCAGCCCCAGCATTTT; CDR3: CASSPGGTNQPQHF
size: .; J: TRBJ2-5; V: TRBV11-2; D: .; DNA: TGTGCCAGCAGCCCCCATAGCGGGACCCAGTACTTC; CDR3: CASSPHSGTQYF
size: .; J: TRBJ1-4; V: TRBV14; D: .; DNA: TGTGCCAGCAGCCAAGGCCCCAGGAGTGCCAGTAATGAAAAACTGTTTTTT; CDR3: CASSQGPRSASNEKLFF
size: once; J: TRBJ1-2; V: TRBV4-3; D: .; DNA: TGCGCCAGCAGCCAAGATCAAAACATCGGGGGCTACACCTTC; CDR3: CASSQDQNIGGYTF
size: .; J: TRBJ1-2; V: TRBV7-9; D: .; DNA: TGTGCCAGCAGCTTCATGGAAGGGTTTGGCTACACCTTC; CDR3: CASSFMEGFGYTF
size: .; J: TRBJ1-1; V: TRBV28; D: .; DNA: TGTGCCAGCAGTCCCCCTGAGGAGGTTGGCACTGAAGCTTTCTTT; CDR3: CASSPPEEVGTEAFF
size: .; J: TRBJ2-1; V: TRBV29-1; D: .; DNA: TGCAGCGTTCTCGGAACTGGGAGCTCCTACAATGAGCAGTTCTTC; CDR3: CSVLGTGSSYNEQFF
size: .; J: TRBJ2-7; V: TRBV28; D: TRBD2; DNA: TGTGCCAGCAGTTTAGGGACTAGCGGGAGTTACGAGCAGTACTTC; CDR3: CASSLGTSGSYEQYF
size: .; J: TRBJ2-7; V: TRBV28; D: .; DNA: TGTGCCAGCAGTTTCCCGAAGACCTACGAGCAGTACTTC; CDR3: CASSFPKTYEQYF
size: .; J: TRBJ1-2; V: TRBV20-1; D: TRBD1; DNA: TGCAGTGCTAGGACAGGGGATGGCTACACCTTC; CDR3: CSARTGDGYTF
size: .; J: TRBJ2-5; V: TRBV29-1; D: .; DNA: TGCAGCGCAGCCAGGGGGGTAGGGGGAGAGACCCAGTACTTC; CDR3: CSAARGVGGETQYF
size: .; J: TRBJ2-3; V: TRBV6-4; D: TRBD2; DNA: TGTGCCAGCAGCCCCGGACTAGCGGGACGAGATACGCAGTATTTT; CDR3: CASSPGLAGRDTQYF
size: .; J: TRBJ2-5; V: TRBV11-2; D: TRBD1; DNA: TGTGCCAGCAGCGTAAGGGACAGCCAAGAGACCCAGTACTTC; CDR3: CASSVRDSQETQYF
size: .; J: TRBJ2-7; V: TRBV6-5; D: TRBD1; DNA: TGTGCCAGCAGTTACCCGGGGACAGGGGGACACGAGCAGTACTTC; CDR3: CASSYPGTGGHEQYF
size: .; J: TRBJ1-1; V: TRBV7-7; D: .; DNA: TGTGCCAGCAGCTTGGGGGGAACGAACACTGAAGCTTTCTTT; CDR3: CASSLGGTNTEAFF